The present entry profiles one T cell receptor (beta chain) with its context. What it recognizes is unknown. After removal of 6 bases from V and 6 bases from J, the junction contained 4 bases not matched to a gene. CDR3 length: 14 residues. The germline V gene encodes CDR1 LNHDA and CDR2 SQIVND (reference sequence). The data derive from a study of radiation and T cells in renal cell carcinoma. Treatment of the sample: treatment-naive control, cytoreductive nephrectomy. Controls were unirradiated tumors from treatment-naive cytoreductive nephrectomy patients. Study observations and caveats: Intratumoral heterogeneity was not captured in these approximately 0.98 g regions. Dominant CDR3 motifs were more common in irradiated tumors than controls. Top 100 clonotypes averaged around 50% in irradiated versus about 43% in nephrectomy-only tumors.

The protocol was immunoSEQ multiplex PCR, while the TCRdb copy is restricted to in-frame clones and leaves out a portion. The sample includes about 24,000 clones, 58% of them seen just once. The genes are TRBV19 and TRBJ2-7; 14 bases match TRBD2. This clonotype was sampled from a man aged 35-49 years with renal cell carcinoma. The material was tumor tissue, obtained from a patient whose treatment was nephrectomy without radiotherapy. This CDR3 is CASSSTSGRGEQYF. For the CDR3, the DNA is TGTGCCAGTAGCTCGACTAGCGGGAGGGGCGAGCAGTACTTC.